Reported below is one T cell receptor beta chain. Antigen unknown. These data originate in a study of T cell repertoires in cytomegalovirus infection. For the study at large: Public TCR beta signatures were indicative of both CMV infection and a matching HLA type.

Trimming took 4 bases from V and 2 from J, leaving 9 bases between them. The CDR3 length is 13 residues. Germline V gene sequence: CDR1 SGHAT, CDR2 FQDESV (reference sequence). The study's findings and limits: CMV-specific TCR beta clonotypes restricted by HLA-C dominated the ex vivo response. Identification of carriers of CMV plus the relevant HLA was performed using cumulative public TCR beta family frequency.

TCRdb processed the reads anew with MiXCR; each CDR3 protein has one entry. The table lists more than 250,000 distinct CDR3 sequences, roughly 15% of them singletons. The sample was PBMCs. This clonotype originated in a human donor in good health (CMV status not recorded). Some clones in this sample may be carry-over from other donors' samples. The chain employs TRBV11-1 and TRBJ2-7; D is ambiguous. The CDR3 sequence: CASSSEMTYEQYF. The CDR3 DNA sequence: TGTGCCAGCAGCTCCGAGATGACCTACGAGCAGTACTTC. Using reference TRBV11-1 and TRBJ2-7 for the parts outside the CDR3, the full variable domain is EAEVAQSPRYKITEKSQAVAFWCDPISGHATLYWYRQILGQGPELLVQFQDESVVDDSQLPKDRFSAERLKGVDSTLKIQPAELGDSAMYLCASSSEMTYEQYFGPGTRLTVT.